Sequencing of this T cell receptor beta chain was carried out in a study of blood T cell repertoires in COVID-19 (TCRdb year 2020). Background on the whole study: Collaborator samples came from the United States, Italy and Spain and covered acute and convalescent phases of COVID-19. The dataset comprised deeply sampled blood TCRbeta repertoires from subjects exposed to, actively infected with, or recovered from COVID-19. The repertoires were made available in a free public database intended to serve as a resource for research on the immune response to SARS-CoV-2. HLA class I and class II types, where available, came from metadata supplied by the sample provider rather than from assay-based typing. Samples came from the ongoing ImmuneRACE study (first 160 participants) plus 1,254 subjects from 6 global collaborators. The prospective study material was composed of cDNA or gDNA derived from T cells, B-cell-depleted T cells, or PBMCs. Nearly every sample came with metadata listing a de-identified subject ID, COVID-19 status, age in years and sex. The paper as a whole reports these results and caveats: The quantity of clinical and demographic metadata differed by source and by participant and was supplied without curation.

CDR3 length: 19 amino acids, cysteine to phenylalanine. Left in the record is the CDR3 DNA by itself, 57 bases read in frame from the first base. CDR1 and CDR2 (SGHTA, FQGNSA) derive from the germline V gene. The V end gives up 2 bases and the J end 5 bases, leaving 14 bases in the junction not matched to a gene. Whole blood was collected in K2EDTA tubes by collaborating institutions according to the institutions' own protocols. For TCRbeta analysis, collaborator samples were shipped as frozen whole blood, as isolated PBMCs, or as DNA extracted from either sample type. Points on this clone: No cognate antigen has been identified for it. Base quality data are lacking; no much larger clone is found one base away.

The immunoSEQ Assay, a bias-controlled multiplex PCR, was used to amplify TCRbeta CDR3 regions from genomic DNA. For the original study's pipeline: Nucleated cell counts per sample were estimated from amplification of reference gene primers within the assay. To quantify the absolute abundance of each unique TCRbeta CDR3 rearrangement, sequence reads were collapsed and filtered. For each sample, productive Simpson clonality was calculated by taking the square root of Simpson's diversity index across productive rearrangements. Here the immuneACCESS table is served through TCRdb, limited to in-frame sequences with V and J called. Missing clones are a known gap in these copies; in checked studies unresolved V genes cover under half, and the rest lacks a known reason. V and J calls and clone size follow that table, whereas D and trimming were derived from the DNA. Recorded for this sample are 40,000 to 55,000 clones; approximately 88% of them occurred a single time. 2.5% to 3% of the sample is in the top ten clones.

Sequencing was carried out using peripheral blood. This clonotype originated in a man aged 50 to 59 with acute or convalescent COVID-19. The V and J segments used are TRBV7-2 and TRBJ2-3; 12 bases in the middle match TRBD2. The CDR3 loop reads CASSLRTGWTSGNLDTQYF. The sequenced DNA is TGTGCCAGCAGCTTACGGACAGGGTGGACTAGCGGGAACTTAGATACGCAGTATTTT.